This T cell receptor (beta chain) emerged from a study of blood T cell repertoires in COVID-19. Turning to the study itself: COVID-19 samples, acute and convalescent, were from the United States, Italy and Spain.

This clone came up once. Authors' methods: For nucleated cells, counts were estimated from reference gene primer amplification. Using immunoSEQ multiplex PCR, the repertoire was profiled, and TCRdb retains in-frame clones only, with some absent. The DNA was the basis for D and trimming; V, J and clone size are from that table. The table has tens of thousands of clones, around four fifths seen once; the top ten hold roughly a sixth. Trimming shortened V by 2 bases and J by 4 bases, and 13 bases separated the two germline ends. This CDR3 is 15 amino acids long. Germline-derived CDR1 and CDR2 are MNHNY and SVGAGI (reference sequence).

The specimen was peripheral blood. The receptor was isolated from a woman aged 50 to 60 with active or convalescent COVID-19. V and J are TRBV6-6 and TRBJ2-3; maybe TRBD1 (6 bases). Here the CDR3 reads CASSYPGAGADTQYF. The CDR3 bases are TGTGCCAGCAGTTACCCAGGGGCCGGGGCAGATACGCAGTATTTT.